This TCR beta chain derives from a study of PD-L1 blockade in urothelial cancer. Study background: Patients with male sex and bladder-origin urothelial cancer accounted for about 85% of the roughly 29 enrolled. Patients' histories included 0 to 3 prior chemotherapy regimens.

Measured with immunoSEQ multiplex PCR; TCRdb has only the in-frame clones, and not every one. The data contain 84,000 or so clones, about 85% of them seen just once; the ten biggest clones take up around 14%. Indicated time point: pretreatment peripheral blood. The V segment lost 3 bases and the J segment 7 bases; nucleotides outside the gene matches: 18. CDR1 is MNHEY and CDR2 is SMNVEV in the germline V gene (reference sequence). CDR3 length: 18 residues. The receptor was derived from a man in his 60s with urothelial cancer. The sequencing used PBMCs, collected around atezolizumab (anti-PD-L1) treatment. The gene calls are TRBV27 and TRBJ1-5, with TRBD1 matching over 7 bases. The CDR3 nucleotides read TGTGCCAGCAGTTTTGAGTTCGGCAGGGGGATTGGCTGGCAGCCCCAGCATTTT. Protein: CASSFEFGRGIGWQPQHF.